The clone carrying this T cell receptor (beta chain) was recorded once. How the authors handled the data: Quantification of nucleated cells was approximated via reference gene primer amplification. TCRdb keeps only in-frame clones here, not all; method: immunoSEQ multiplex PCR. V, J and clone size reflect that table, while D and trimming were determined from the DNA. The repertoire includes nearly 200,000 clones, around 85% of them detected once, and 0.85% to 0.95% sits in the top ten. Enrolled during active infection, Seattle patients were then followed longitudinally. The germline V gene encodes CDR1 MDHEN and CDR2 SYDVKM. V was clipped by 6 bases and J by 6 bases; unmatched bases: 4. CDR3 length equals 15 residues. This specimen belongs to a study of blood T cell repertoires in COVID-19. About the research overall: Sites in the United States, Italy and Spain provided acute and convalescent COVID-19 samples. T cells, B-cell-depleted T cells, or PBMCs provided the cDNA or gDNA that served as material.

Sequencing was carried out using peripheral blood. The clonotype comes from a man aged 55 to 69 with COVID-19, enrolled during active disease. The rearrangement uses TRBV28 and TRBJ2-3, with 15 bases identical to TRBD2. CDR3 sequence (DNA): TGTGCCAGCAGAAGGACTAGCGGGAGGGGGGATACGCAGTATTTT. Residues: CASRRTSGRGDTQYF.